The clone carrying this TCR beta chain was detected many times. Its antigen is as yet unknown. The TCR library was built from RNA with a 3' RACE protocol and unique molecular identifiers. TCRdb itself ran the 3' RACE reads through MiXCR, one entry per CDR3 protein. The sample gives about 89,000 distinct CDR3 sequences, roughly 6.4% of which show up once; about 1.1% is in the top ten. The data originate from a study of HIV-infected children after antiretroviral therapy interruption. For the study at large: Children's median ages were roughly 10 years and 8 years by group. Weeks 0, 48 and 150 were sampled under continuous treatment. Study-level findings and limits: Naive CD4+ Gini coefficient rose by interruption end, suggesting clonal expansion.

Germline V gene sequence: CDR1 MGHRA, CDR2 YSYEKL. CDR3 size: 15 residues. Trimming removed 4 bases from V and 2 bases from J; junction bases left unmatched: 1. Documented treatment: PENTA 11 planned treatment interruption arm or continuous ART arm. The TCR originated in a pool of human donors with HIV. The material was CD45RA+ CD4+ T cells from PBMCs, pooled from several time points, obtained from a donor given antiretroviral therapy, either interrupted or continuous. Subset described: naive CD4+ CD45RA+ CD45RO- T cells. The chain combines TRBV4-1 with TRBJ1-6; 8 nucleotides agree with TRBD1. For the CDR3, the DNA is TGCGCCAGCAGCCGGACAGGGACCTATAATTCACCCCTCCACTTT. This sequence encodes CASSRTGTYNSPLHF.